Sequencing of this T cell receptor (beta chain) was carried out in a study of a mutant IDH1 vaccine in newly diagnosed glioma. The overall study: Vaccine administration was initiated 4-6 weeks following radiotherapy alone, or with temozolomide cycles. Patients were pretreated with radiotherapy, temozolomide, or both, mostly both. Study-wide results and caveats: Vaccination elicited immune responses in 90% to 95% of patients. Apparently, pseudoprogression bore no relation to changes among the top peripheral T cell clonotypes.

The CDR3 is 14 residues long. The V gene's germline CDR1 is ENHRY and CDR2 SYGVKD. With V trimmed by 10 bases and J by 5 bases, 11 bases remained unmatched. In regard to this clone: Antigen: not known.

The method was immunoSEQ multiplex PCR; TCRdb's version includes in-frame clones alone and lacks a portion of them. Of 50,000 to 55,000 clones in the sample, around 78% were seen once. Sample time point: week 5, during vaccination. Vaccine doses each comprised 300 ug of mutant IDH1 20-mer peptide, with topical imiquimod. Here the sequenced sample was PBMCs, taken from a glioma patient whose treatment included an IDH1 peptide vaccine. The receptor comes from a man aged 45-60 years with glioma. The chain carries TRBV10-3 and TRBJ1-1; 9 bases fit TRBD1. The CDR3 sequence is CASWTGVVQTEAFF. For the CDR3, the DNA is TGTGCCAGTTGGACAGGGGTGGTACAGACTGAAGCTTTCTTT.